The clone carrying this TCR beta chain was detected a few times. Its antigen remains unidentified. The same CDR3 can be traced to other DNA sequences in this sample. These data originate in a study of cytomegalovirus exposure and HLA in healthy donors. Study outcomes and limitations: A prior analysis recorded that most TCR beta V segments were productive about 90% or about 30% of the time. The study found most TCR sequences rare, yet found some public TCRs in many donors.

It was with 60 Vbeta and 13 Jbeta primers that the PCR ran. Measured with immunoSEQ multiplex PCR; TCRdb has only the in-frame clones, and not every one. The sample includes about 130,000 clones, approximately 80% of them seen just once. The CDR3 has 14 amino acids. Germline values: CDR1 SGDLS, CDR2 YYNGEE. Trimming removed 0 bases from V and 5 bases from J, with 11 bases in between. The gene calls are TRBV9 and TRBJ1-2; no clear D. The sequenced material came from PBMCs. The TCR sequence derives from a woman aged 40 to 55 in good health and CMV-seronegative. The CDR3 DNA reads as TGTGCCAGCAGCGTAGGCGGCGGTGGATATGGCTACACCTTC. Protein product: CASSVGGGGYGYTF.